The T cell receptor beta chain under discussion was sequenced for a study of cytomegalovirus exposure and HLA in healthy donors. Of note for this clone: At one of its ends the junction is not consistent with the germline gene, which may arise from a read error.

Germline-derived CDR1 and CDR2 are SSHAT and FNYEAQ (reference sequence). The CDR3 is 16 residues long. The study ran its PCR with 60 Vbeta and 13 Jbeta primers. Some clones are missing from TCRdb's copy, which holds only in-frame ones; the method was immunoSEQ multiplex PCR. The table lists fewer than 200,000 clones, almost 85% of them singletons. The V and J genes are TRBV7-7 and TRBJ2-2; TRBD2 might be the D (5 bases). The sample consisted of PBMCs. The receptor was derived from a woman aged 50 to 65 in good health and CMV-seronegative. CDR3 loop: CASSLGRGKDTGELFF. The CDR3 nucleotides are TGTGCTAGCAGCTTGGGAAGAGGGAAGGACACCGGGGAGCTGTTTTTT.